A selection of T cell receptor beta chains follows, all from one sample in a study of shared clonotypes between healthy human individuals. Sequenced by immunoSEQ multiplex PCR; TCRdb stores in-frame clones only, minus some. This table has about 710,000 clones, approximately 77% appearing once. Input material: memory CD4+ T cells sorted from blood. These receptors were taken from a woman aged 30 to 39 in good health. Both conserved end residues are part of each CDR3. Clone size is stated in some rows and not others, as once, few, many or a class when expanded.

j_gene	v_gene	abundance	CDR3aa
TRBJ2-1	TRBV4-1	-	CASSEDYYNEQFF
TRBJ2-1	TRBV29-1	few	CSVAGVLASGSRNEQFF
TRBJ2-7	TRBV5-5	few	CASSFPVTDFQPAYEQYF
TRBJ2-2	TRBV19	-	CASSIPRGPDTGELFF
TRBJ2-7	TRBV5-1	-	CASSSYIAGDEQYF
TRBJ2-2	TRBV5-1	once	CASSLSVSGKNTGELFF
TRBJ1-2	TRBV19	-	CASSIFASNGYTF
TRBJ2-1	TRBV28	-	CASSRSGGPYNEQFF
TRBJ2-5	TRBV5-5	few	CASSPGQGGETQYF
TRBJ2-3	TRBV12-5	-	CASGLEGPDTQYF
TRBJ2-7	TRBV19	-	CASSSGQSVYEQYF
TRBJ1-5	TRBV6-9	few	CASDFRQPQHF
TRBJ2-1	TRBV30	-	CAWSGPTNEQFF
TRBJ1-4	TRBV9	-	CASSRFATNEKLFF
TRBJ2-5	TRBV27	-	CASTESGSLKTQYF
TRBJ2-1	TRBV7-2	once	CASSRDAFEQFF
TRBJ2-5	TRBV2	many	CATGPVRETQYF
TRBJ1-1	TRBV29-1	once	CSVYDRTEAFF
TRBJ2-3	TRBV5-5	-	CASSLAPVWGSNQLTQYF
TRBJ2-5	TRBV29-1	-	CSVDGVETQYF
TRBJ2-5	TRBV10-3	-	CATSWGNGETQYF
TRBJ2-3	TRBV10-3	-	CAISEGGDTQYF
TRBJ2-7	TRBV28	few	CASRDPSTRRRNEQYF
TRBJ1-3	TRBV30	few	CAWTFGNTIYF
TRBJ2-5	TRBV5-1	-	CASSPDSTAETQYF
TRBJ1-2	TRBV6-5	-	CASRTLYGYTF
TRBJ2-3	TRBV5-1	-	CASSLGDRDVDTQYF
TRBJ2-2	TRBV5-1	-	CASSLEQGHNTGELFF
TRBJ2-3	TRBV19	-	CASSFTFTDTQYF
TRBJ2-3	TRBV18	-	CASSPQGQISTDTQYF
TRBJ2-7	TRBV2	-	CASSAVAGPYEQYF
TRBJ2-5	TRBV7-8	-	CASSLLRGLYAETQYF
TRBJ1-4	TRBV6-5	-	CASSSSGATNEKLFF
TRBJ1-2	TRBV6-1	-	CASSNEANRGGYTF
TRBJ2-7	TRBV5-4	-	CASSLGYVTVGPYEQYF
TRBJ1-2	TRBV6-5	-	CASSFLDRGNGYTF
TRBJ1-1	TRBV7-9	-	CASSLPSGTEAFF
TRBJ2-5	TRBV5-1	-	CASSYGPEEETQYF
TRBJ2-7	TRBV10-1	-	CASSPGQSSYEQYF
TRBJ1-1	TRBV10-3	-	CAISYQGGDTEAFF
TRBJ2-5	TRBV5-1	few	CASTKRETSETQYF
TRBJ1-4	TRBV30	-	CAWSGTGGFEKLFF
TRBJ1-2	TRBV10-3	-	CAISEGSAFYGYTF
TRBJ2-2	TRBV27	-	CASSLSGAGRSLVELFF
TRBJ1-2	TRBV5-5	once	CASSLEGGTKRYGYTF
TRBJ1-1	TRBV6-5	few	CASSYSPKSTEAFF
TRBJ2-2	TRBV29-1	-	CSVGGGPGELFF
TRBJ2-5	TRBV6-5	-	CASSYVGWQETQYF
TRBJ1-1	TRBV4-1	-	CASGRDRGFMNTEAFF
TRBJ2-5	TRBV30	once	CAWTSGAAYGQTQYF
TRBJ2-1	TRBV4-2	-	CASSQDLLGESQFF
TRBJ2-7	TRBV28	-	CASSGTPGQRYEQYF
TRBJ2-7	TRBV28	-	CASSFRIEQYF